Here is one TCR beta chain with its context. This specimen comes from a study of blood T cell repertoires in COVID-19. Looking at the study overall: From the United States, Italy and Spain came samples of acute and convalescent COVID-19. Nucleic acid was either cDNA or gDNA, and it came from T cells, B-cell-depleted T cells, or PBMCs.

Authors' processing steps: Amplification from reference gene primers served as the basis for estimated nucleated cell counts. Clones were sequenced by immunoSEQ multiplex PCR, and TCRdb holds only the in-frame ones, with some missing. V and J calls plus clone size are reproduced from that table; the DNA served to infer D and trimming. The data contain some 200,000 clones, about 70% of them singletons. Trimming removed 3 bases at V and 0 bases at J, with 12 bases between. There are 15 residues in the CDR3. The germline gives CDR1 SGHAT, CDR2 FQNNGV. The receptor was derived from a woman between 50 and 59 years old with active or convalescent COVID-19. The genes are TRBV11-2 and TRBJ2-7; tentative D call: TRBD2 (5 bases). Source material: peripheral blood. The CDR3 is CASSFRRGNSYEQYF. CDR3 nucleotides: TGTGCCAGCAGCTTTCGTCGGGGAAACTCCTACGAGCAGTACTTC. The complete variable domain, with remaining parts taken from reference TRBV11-2 and TRBJ2-7, reads EAGVAQSPRYKIIEKRQSVAFWCNPISGHATLYWYQQILGQGPKLLIQFQNNGVVDDSQLPKDRFSAERLKGVDSTLKIQPAKLEDSAVYLCASSFRRGNSYEQYFGPGTRLTVT.